The 30 T cell receptor beta chains reported below all come from one sample, sequenced in a study of T cell repertoires in cytomegalovirus infection. TCRdb reprocessed the reads via MiXCR and lists one record per CDR3 protein. The top ten clones hold about 22% of a sample with tens of thousands of distinct CDR3 sequences, around 3.8% of them seen once. Specimen: PBMCs. Receptors originate from a human donor in good health (CMV status not recorded). Some clones in this sample may be carry-over from other donors' samples.

This clonotype was observed at least ten times. This rearrangement joins TRBV7-2 to TRBJ2-5, with D possibly TRBD2 on 5 matching bases. The CDR3 totals 15 residues. Germline V lookup: CDR1 SGHTA, CDR2 FQGNSA. The V gene lost 5 bases and the J gene lost 5 bases, with 18 bases spanning the gap. The CDR3 nucleotides read TGTGCCAGCAGCCCAGCAGGAGGTGAATGGGAGACCCAGTACTTC. Translation gives CASSPAGGEWETQYF.

This clonotype was counted at least ten times. The V and J genes are TRBV7-9 and TRBJ2-5; TRBD2 matches 9 bases. Looked up from germline, CDR1 is SEHNR and CDR2 is FQNEAQ (reference sequence). V shed 6 bases, J shed 5 bases, and the junction held 4 bases outside the gene matches. The CDR3 is made up of 13 amino acids. CDR3 nucleotides: TGTGCCAGCAGTCCGGCGGGAGGGGAGACCCAGTACTTC. It is translated as CASSPAGGETQYF. Looking up the rest from reference TRBV7-9 and TRBJ2-5 gives the full variable domain: DTGVSQNPRHKITKRGQNVTFRCDPISEHNRLYWYRQTLGQGPEFLTYFQNEAQLEKSRLLSDRFSAERPKGSFSTLEIQRTEQGDSAMYLCASSPAGGETQYFGPGTRLLVL.

At least ten counts were recorded for this clonotype. The genes are TRBV7-2 and TRBJ2-7; D could derive from TRBD1 or TRBD2 (5 bases each). Germline V gene lookup returns CDR1 SGHTA and CDR2 FQGNSA. V was clipped by 5 bases and J by 0 bases, with 14 bases between them. CDR3 length: 15 residues. CDR3 amino acids: CASSRGTLSSYEQYF. The CDR3 DNA reads TGTGCCAGCAGCCGAGGGACGTTAAGCTCCTACGAGCAGTACTTC.

Many counts were recorded for this clonotype. V and J are TRBV7-2 and TRBJ2-1; no clear D. From germline, CDR1 is SGHTA and CDR2 FQGNSA. Deletions cut 4 bases from V and 6 bases from J, with 10 bases between. This CDR3 comprises 13 residues. The CDR3 bases are TGTGCCAGCAGCTATAGTCACGGCAATGAGCAGTTCTTC. Residues: CASSYSHGNEQFF.

This clonotype was found many times. The CDR3 spells CASSSRDRVEDTQYF. Here the CDR3 DNA reads TGTGCCAGCAGTAGCCGGGACAGGGTCGAAGATACGCAGTATTTT. The chain recombines TRBV6-1 with TRBJ2-3, with 9 bases lining up with TRBD1. This CDR3 spans 15 amino acids. Germline CDR1 MNHNS, CDR2 SASEGT. V shed 5 bases, J shed 5 bases, and the junction held 8 bases outside the gene matches.

This clonotype was seen many times. The chain is built from TRBV28 and TRBJ2-2; D uncertain. CDR1 and CDR2 from the germline V gene are MDHEN and SYDVKM. The V gene lost 5 bases and the J gene lost 0 bases, with 10 bases spanning the gap. The CDR3 runs to 15 residues. This chain's CDR3 is CASSTYPANTGELFF. For the CDR3, the DNA is TGTGCCAGCAGTACATACCCCGCGAACACCGGGGAGCTGTTTTTT.

This clonotype was observed at least ten times. The rearrangement joins TRBV6-5 to TRBJ1-1; no clear D gene. CDR1 MNHEY and CDR2 SVGAGI come from the germline V gene. This CDR3 comprises 14 residues. Trimming left V 6 bases short and J 3 bases short, with 14 bases between. The DNA of the CDR3 is TGTGCCAGCAGCAACGGAGGAGGGTACACTGAAGCTTTCTTT. Amino acids: CASSNGGGYTEAFF.

This clonotype was recorded many times. The V gene is TRBV7-2, the J gene TRBJ2-1; D possibly corresponds to TRBD2 (6 bases). CDR1 is SGHTA, CDR2 FQGNSA, per germline. There are 19 residues in the CDR3. Deletions cut 5 bases from V and 6 bases from J, with 29 bases between. CDR3 bases: TGTGCCAGCAGCCCAAGTCCACTATCGGGGGAAAATTTGCGCAATGAGCAGTTCTTC. It codes for CASSPSPLSGENLRNEQFF.

This clonotype was observed many times. This chain uses TRBV20-1 with TRBJ2-7, with 9 positions matching TRBD1. CDR1 DFQATT and CDR2 SNEGSKA come from the germline V gene (reference sequence). The CDR3 has 16 amino acids. V shed 3 bases, J shed 4 bases, and the junction held 13 bases outside the gene matches. In DNA form, the CDR3 reads TGCAGTGCTAGGGGACCGGGACAGGGCTCCGGTTACGAGCAGTACTTC. Translation: CSARGPGQGSGYEQYF.

This clonotype was recorded at least ten times. DNA for the CDR3: TGTGCCAGCAGTGAACCGGGACAGAGCATCTATGGCTACACCTTC. This sequence encodes CASSEPGQSIYGYTF. The chain couples TRBV25-1 to TRBJ1-2; 7 bases line up with TRBD1. With 2 bases clipped from V and 4 bases from J, the junction kept 7 bases outside the gene matches. The germline CDR1 and CDR2 sequences are MGHDK and SYGVNS. CDR3 length equals 15 residues.

The table lists this clonotype with many counts. This chain uses TRBV5-1 with TRBJ2-1, with D perhaps TRBD1 or TRBD2 (5 bases each). V dropped 5 bases and J dropped 5 bases, with 17 bases sitting between them. Germline values: CDR1 SGHRS, CDR2 YFSETQ. This CDR3 has 15 amino acids. The CDR3: CASSTTVGVNNEQFF. The DNA of the CDR3 is TGCGCCAGCAGTACAACGGTGGGGGTTAACAATGAGCAGTTCTTC.

This clonotype was recorded many times. V gene TRBV28 combines with J gene TRBJ1-5; 7 positions match TRBD1. In germline, CDR1 is MDHEN, CDR2 SYDVKM. CDR3 size: 16 residues. J gave up 3 bases and V 6 bases, and 11 bases lay outside the gene matches. CDR3 nucleotide sequence: TGTGCCAGCAGCTCAAAAGACAGGGTTGCCAATCAGCCCCAGCATTTT. This translates into CASSSKDRVANQPQHF.

V is TRBV7-9 and J is TRBJ1-1, with D possibly TRBD1 on 6 matching bases. The CDR3 loop spans 14 amino acids. V lost 6 bases to trimming and J lost 6 bases, with 17 bases between them. Germline values: CDR1 SEHNR, CDR2 FQNEAQ (reference sequence). The CDR3 loop reads CASSIPGAGAEAFF. As DNA, the CDR3 is TGTGCCAGCAGTATACCAGGGGCTGGGGCTGAAGCTTTCTTT.

This clonotype occurred many times. CDR3 in amino acids: CASSPGQVKALNTEAFF. CDR3 DNA sequence: TGTGCCAGCAGCCCCGGACAGGTAAAGGCCTTGAACACTGAAGCTTTCTTT. This sequence joins TRBV7-2 and TRBJ1-1; 7 bases are shared with TRBD1. CDR3 length: 17 residues. The germline V gene encodes CDR1 SGHTA and CDR2 FQGNSA. Losses at the gene ends were 5 bases for V and 0 bases for J; bases not matched to a gene: 12.

The CDR3 DNA follows: TGTGCCAGCAGCGTCTGGGCTAGCGGCCAAGAGACCCAGTACTTC. It codes for CASSVWASGQETQYF. The genes are TRBV12-3 or TRBV12-4 and TRBJ2-5, with 7 bases that match TRBD2. V lost 6 bases to trimming and J lost 1 base; unmatched junction nucleotides: 8. The CDR3 has 15 residues.

This clonotype was seen at least ten times. The chain has TRBV29-1 and TRBJ2-7; a possible D gene is TRBD2 (6 bases). With 7 bases removed from V and 0 bases from J, the gap between germline ends came to 16 bases. Germline CDR1 SQVTM, CDR2 ANQGSEA. The CDR3 runs 14 residues. The CDR3 nucleotides read TGCAGCGCGGGAAGTGGAGGGAGCTCCTACGAGCAGTACTTC. Its protein product is CSAGSGGSSYEQYF.

This clonotype was seen many times. The chain carries TRBV7-2 and TRBJ1-2, with TRBD1 matching over 10 bases. This CDR3 contains 15 residues. V dropped 3 bases and J dropped 3; count of bases not matched to a gene: 4. Per the germline V gene, CDR1 is SGHTA and CDR2 is FQGNSA. The CDR3: CASSFSTGGYYGYTF. The CDR3 DNA reads TGTGCCAGCAGCTTTTCGACAGGGGGCTACTATGGCTACACCTTC.

This clonotype was seen repeatedly, ten times or more. The chain is built from TRBV7-2 and TRBJ2-2, with D possibly being TRBD1 (5 bases). The germline V gene has CDR1 SGHTA and CDR2 FQGNSA. The CDR3 has 12 residues. V was pared by 5 bases and J by 6 bases, with 7 bases between. Here the CDR3 reads CASSPTAGELFF. CDR3 coding DNA: TGTGCCAGCAGCCCGACAGCCGGGGAGCTGTTTTTT.

At least ten counts were recorded for this clonotype. J is TRBJ2-3 and V is TRBV12-3 or TRBV12-4, with D possibly being TRBD1 (7 bases). CDR3 length equals 21 residues. The ends were cut back, 2 bases at V and 2 bases at J, with 29 bases in the middle. In nucleotides, the CDR3 is TGTGCCAGCAGTTTACTAGGTCGGTGGAGGGGGCTTGAAGGAGACACAGATACGCAGTATTTT. This sequence encodes CASSLLGRWRGLEGDTDTQYF.

This clonotype was seen at least ten times. V and J are TRBV28 and TRBJ1-4; D call uncertain. In germline, CDR1 is MDHEN, CDR2 SYDVKM. Trimming left V 5 bases short and J 8 bases short, with 9 bases between. There are 12 residues in the CDR3. CDR3 bases: TGTGCCAGCAGTCCCCTATCCGAAAAACTGTTTTTT. This encodes CASSPLSEKLFF.

The chain couples TRBV12-3 or TRBV12-4 to TRBJ1-1; D remains ambiguous. With 7 bases removed from V and 11 bases from J, the gap between germline ends came to 20 bases. This CDR3 is built from 13 residues. The DNA for the CDR3 is TGTGCCAGCAACACAGTGCCGTCCATTCCGGCTTTCTTT. This translates into CASNTVPSIPAFF.

The sample holds many counts of this clonotype. V is TRBV19 and J is TRBJ1-5; the D is unclear. V was clipped by 4 bases and J by 5 bases, with 6 bases between them. Germline CDR1 reads LNHDA; CDR2 reads SQIVND (reference sequence). The CDR3 covers 12 residues. CDR3: CASSTGDQPQHF. For the CDR3, the DNA is TGTGCCAGTAGTACCGGCGATCAGCCCCAGCATTTT.

There are many counts of this clonotype. This chain joins TRBV20-1 and TRBJ2-3, with D possibly matching TRBD2 (6 bases). The V gene's germline CDR1 is DFQATT and CDR2 SNEGSKA (reference sequence). This CDR3 contains 14 residues. Trimming removed 0 bases at V and 2 bases at J, with 9 bases between. The CDR3: CSAREGGATDTQYF. Written as DNA, the CDR3 is TGCAGTGCTAGAGAGGGCGGGGCCACAGATACGCAGTATTTT.

This clonotype came up many times. V and J are TRBV11-3 and TRBJ2-5; 10 bases are shared with TRBD1. This CDR3 has 16 amino acids. V trimming: 5 bases; J trimming: 5 bases; junction bases outside the gene matches: 11. The germline CDR1 and CDR2 sequences are SGHNT and YENEEA. CDR3 nucleotides: TGTGCCAGCAGCCAAGGACAGGGGGGTTATGGGGAGACCCAGTACTTC. This gives the protein CASSQGQGGYGETQYF.

The sample holds many counts of this clonotype. The chain recombines TRBV7-2 with TRBJ1-6; D remains unclear. There are 14 residues in the CDR3. Germline V gene lookup returns CDR1 SGHTA and CDR2 FQGNSA. V was shortened by 6 bases and J by 5 bases, with 11 bases between the two germline ends. The CDR3 protein is CASRHPGDNSPLHF. In nucleotides, the CDR3 is TGTGCCAGCAGACATCCGGGAGATAATTCACCCCTCCACTTT.

This clonotype was counted many times. V gene TRBV28 combines with J gene TRBJ1-3, with a weak D call TRBD1 (5 bases). This CDR3 contains 15 residues. The V gene lost 3 bases and the J gene lost 4 bases, with 13 bases spanning the gap. Germline V gives CDR1 MDHEN, CDR2 SYDVKM. The CDR3 DNA sequence: TGTGCCAGCAGTTTGGGGGGAATTGCGGGAAACACCATATATTTT. Protein sequence: CASSLGGIAGNTIYF.

This clonotype has a count of ten or more. The chain recombines TRBV7-2 with TRBJ2-2; D perhaps matches TRBD2 (6 bases). Trimming pared 5 bases from V and 1 base from J, leaving 11 bases between. Germline CDR1 and CDR2: SGHTA and FQGNSA. The CDR3 length is 15 residues. CDR3 sequence: CASSTGTLNTGELFF. The CDR3 nucleotides are TGTGCCAGCAGCACCGGGACTCTGAACACCGGGGAGCTGTTTTTT.

This clonotype appeared many times. V gene TRBV7-2 combines with J gene TRBJ1-1; 7 positions match TRBD1. Trimming cost V 4 bases and J 6 bases; bases outside gene matches: 14. This CDR3 contains 16 residues. Germline CDR1 reads SGHTA; CDR2 reads FQGNSA. In DNA, the CDR3 is TGTGCCAGCAGCTCCAGACAGGGATCGGTGACCGCTGAAGCTTTCTTT. This sequence encodes CASSSRQGSVTAEAFF.

The table lists this clonotype with a few counts. The chain recombines TRBV7-3 with TRBJ2-6; 7 bases match TRBD1. CDR3 length: 19 residues. V dropped 3 bases and J dropped 0; count of bases not matched to a gene: 11. Germline CDR1 is SGHTA and CDR2 is FQGTGA. The CDR3 DNA is TGTGCCAGCAGCTTCACGCCCCGGGACAGCAGCTCTGGGGCCAACGTCCTGACTTTC. It encodes CASSFTPRDSSSGANVLTF.

This clonotype was counted ten times or more. The chain has TRBV7-2 and TRBJ2-3; the match to TRBD1 covers 8 bases. The CDR3 consists of 15 residues. The V segment lost 5 bases and the J segment 2 bases; nucleotides outside the gene matches: 6. Germline CDR1 and CDR2: SGHTA and FQGNSA. Written as DNA, the CDR3 is TGTGCCAGCAGCCGAGGACAGGGACCCACAGATACGCAGTATTTT. Translation gives CASSRGQGPTDTQYF.